A single sample is the source of the 29 T cell receptor beta chains below, sequenced in a study of blood T cell repertoires in COVID-19. Repertoires were generated with immunoSEQ multiplex PCR, while TCRdb's copy carries only in-frame clones and drops some. The sample holds about 250,000 clones, 70% to 90% seen once. The sample was peripheral blood. These receptors were obtained from a woman aged 30 to 39 with COVID-19, enrolled during active disease.

This clone showed up just once. This sequence joins TRBV28 and TRBJ1-2; 11 positions agree with TRBD1. Germline trimming cut 5 bases from V and 4 bases from J; bases unmatched to any gene: 0. Germline loops: CDR1 MDHEN, CDR2 SYDVKM. This CDR3 is built from 13 residues. CDR3 sequence: CASSGTGGYGYTF. The CDR3 bases are TGTGCCAGCAGTGGGACAGGGGGCTATGGCTACACCTTC.

The gene calls are TRBV6-5 and TRBJ2-3; 7 bases match TRBD2. Germline V gene sequence: CDR1 MNHEY, CDR2 SVGAGI. V lost 7 bases to trimming and J lost 2 bases; unmatched junction nucleotides: 6. The CDR3 spans 14 residues. The CDR3 bases are TGTGCCAGCATTCCTAGCGGCCCCACAGATACGCAGTATTTT. It translates to CASIPSGPTDTQYF.

This clone was counted a single time. The gene calls are TRBV5-4 and TRBJ2-3; D gene unclear. The CDR3 loop spans 12 amino acids. V dropped 0 bases and J dropped 4 bases, with 3 bases sitting between them. Germline V gene lookup returns CDR1 SGHNT and CDR2 YYREEE (reference sequence). CDR3 region: CASSLASDTQYF. In nucleotides, the CDR3 is TGTGCCAGCAGCTTGGCCTCAGATACGCAGTATTTT. The variable domain in full, completed from reference TRBV5-4 and TRBJ2-3, reads ETGVTQSPTHLIKTRGQQVTLRCSSQSGHNTVSWYQQALGQGPQFIFQYYREEENGRGNFPPRFSGLQFPNYSSELNVNALELDDSALYLCASSLASDTQYFGPGTRLTVL.

The chain employs TRBV6-2 or TRBV6-3 and TRBJ2-3, with 10 bases identical to TRBD1. The CDR3 loop spans 14 amino acids. Germline assignment: CDR1 MNHEY and CDR2 SVGEGT. Trimming cost V 5 bases and J 2 bases; bases outside gene matches: 1. The CDR3 region has the DNA TGTGCCAGCAGTGACAGGGGGCACACAGATACGCAGTATTTT. Residues: CASSDRGHTDTQYF.

The chain combines TRBV7-2 with TRBJ2-3, with D maybe TRBD2 (6 bases). CDR1 is SGHTA, CDR2 FQGNSA, per germline. Trimming pared 2 bases from V and 0 bases from J, leaving 15 bases between. CDR3 length: 17 amino acids. The CDR3 region is CASSLSGGDASTDTQYF. CDR3 DNA sequence: TGTGCCAGCAGCTTATCAGGCGGGGATGCTAGCACAGATACGCAGTATTTT.

The chain combines TRBV21-1 with TRBJ1-1. TRBV21-1 is noted as a pseudogene. This CDR3 has 16 residues. The chain's CDR3 is CASSKDIRGRGTEAFF. CDR3 coding DNA: TGTGCCAGCAGCAAAGATATACGGGGGAGGGGCACTGAAGCTTTCTTT.

J is TRBJ2-3 and V is TRBV29-1, with 9 bases identical to TRBD1. With 6 bases clipped from V and 6 bases from J, the junction kept 19 bases outside the gene matches. In germline, CDR1 is SQVTM, CDR2 ANQGSEA. The CDR3 length is 17 residues. CDR3 in DNA: TGCAGCGTGGGACAGGGCCACCTCTCTTCGACGTGGGATACGCAGTATTTT. It encodes CSVGQGHLSSTWDTQYF.

This chain uses TRBV9 with TRBJ2-1, with 10 bases lining up with TRBD2. Germline-derived CDR1 and CDR2 are SGDLS and YYNGEE. V was clipped by 5 bases and J by 2 bases; unmatched bases: 4. This CDR3 spans 15 amino acids. CDR3 amino acids: CASSASGGPYNEQFF. The CDR3 DNA sequence: TGTGCCAGCAGTGCTAGCGGGGGACCCTACAATGAGCAGTTCTTC.

This clone was detected only once. V usage is TRBV7-9 and J usage is TRBJ1-1; D might be TRBD1 (5 bases). CDR3 length equals 12 residues. The V end lost 5 bases, the J end lost 4 bases, and 8 bases lay between the germline ends. CDR1 and CDR2 (germline): SEHNR, FQNEAQ (reference sequence). The chain's CDR3 is CASSLRATEAFF. Written as DNA, the CDR3 is TGTGCCAGCAGCCTCAGGGCCACTGAAGCTTTCTTT.

The V gene is TRBV3-1 (or the pseudogene TRBV3-2), the J gene TRBJ2-7; the D gene is possibly TRBD1 (6 bases). The V and J ends lost 2 bases and 2 bases respectively, with 10 bases between them. Germline V gene data show CDR1 as LGHDT and CDR2 as YNNKEL (reference sequence). The CDR3 length is 14 residues. The CDR3 DNA follows: TGTGCCAGCAGCCAAAAGGGGGTTACCTACGAGCAGTACTTC. It translates to CASSQKGVTYEQYF.

The rearrangement uses TRBV5-1 and TRBJ2-1; the match to TRBD2 covers 8 bases. The CDR3 is 16 residues long. Trimming removed 0 bases from V and 2 bases from J; junction bases left unmatched: 4. Germline CDR1 is SGHRS and CDR2 is YFSETQ. CDR3 nucleotide sequence: TGCGCCAGCAGCTTGGCCAGCGGGGGCCCCTACAATGAGCAGTTCTTC. It translates to CASSLASGGPYNEQFF.

The chain combines TRBV5-1 with TRBJ2-4; D is perhaps TRBD1 (6 bases). CDR1 is SGHRS, CDR2 YFSETQ, per germline. V was pared by 2 bases and J by 8 bases, with 20 bases between. The CDR3 is 16 amino acids. The CDR3 sequence: CASSFSFGQTRYIQYF. In DNA form, the CDR3 reads TGCGCCAGCAGCTTCAGTTTTGGACAGACGAGATACATTCAGTACTTC.

The V gene is TRBV7-9, the J gene TRBJ2-7; D call uncertain. The CDR3 consists of 15 residues. Trimming stripped 1 base from V and 5 bases from J, with 15 bases between. Germline V gene lookup returns CDR1 SEHNR and CDR2 FQNEAQ (reference sequence). The CDR3 spells CASSLVGDRSNEQYF. The DNA of the CDR3 is TGTGCCAGCAGCTTAGTAGGTGATCGGAGTAACGAGCAGTACTTC.

This chain uses TRBV7-9 with TRBJ2-1, with 9 bases aligning to TRBD2. The CDR3 is 16 residues long. The V and J ends lost 1 base and 6 bases, in that order; junction bases with no gene match: 7. CDR1 and CDR2 from the germline V gene are SEHNR and FQNEAQ (reference sequence). DNA for the CDR3: TGTGCCAGCAGCTTAGGACGCGGGGGGGCCTTCAATGAGCAGTTCTTC. Its protein product is CASSLGRGGAFNEQFF. Based on the CDR3 plus reference TRBV7-9 and TRBJ2-1, the full variable domain is DTGVSQNPRHKITKRGQNVTFRCDPISEHNRLYWYRQTLGQGPEFLTYFQNEAQLEKSRLLSDRFSAERPKGSFSTLEIQRTEQGDSAMYLCASSLGRGGAFNEQFFGPGTRLTVL.

This chain links TRBV18 with TRBJ2-7; TRBD1 matches 8 bases. In germline, CDR1 is KGHSH, CDR2 LQKENI. The CDR3 totals 14 residues. V shed 6 bases, J shed 2 bases, and the junction held 6 bases outside the gene matches. CDR3: CASSLGQGPYEQYF. In DNA, the CDR3 is TGTGCCAGCTCCCTAGGACAGGGTCCCTACGAGCAGTACTTC.

The chain couples TRBV24-1 to TRBJ1-5; D is ambiguous. The germline CDR1 and CDR2 sequences are KGHDR and SFDVKD. The CDR3 has 14 residues. The V gene lost 1 base and the J gene lost 3 bases, with 6 bases spanning the gap. The CDR3 loop is CATSDLLSNQPQHF. In nucleotides, the CDR3 is TGTGCCACCAGTGATTTACTCTCCAATCAGCCCCAGCATTTT.

V and J are TRBV28 and TRBJ2-1; D is perhaps TRBD1 (6 bases). Deletions cut 5 bases from V and 0 bases from J, with 20 bases between. Germline V lookup: CDR1 MDHEN, CDR2 SYDVKM. The length of the CDR3 is 18 residues. CDR3 nucleotides: TGTGCCAGCAGTCACAAATTTACCGGGACAAACTCCTACAATGAGCAGTTCTTC. It codes for CASSHKFTGTNSYNEQFF. The full variable domain, rest sourced from reference TRBV28 and TRBJ2-1, is DVKVTQSSRYLVKRTGEKVFLECVQDMDHENMFWYRQDPGLGLRLIYFSYDVKMKEKGDIPEGYSVSREKKERFSLILESASTNQTSMYLCASSHKFTGTNSYNEQFFGPGTRLTVL.

This rearrangement joins TRBV5-1 to TRBJ1-2, with D possibly matching TRBD1 (6 bases). The CDR3 loop spans 17 amino acids. The V gene's germline CDR1 is SGHRS and CDR2 YFSETQ. V lost 4 bases and J 1 base, leaving 20 bases between the germline ends. CDR3 in amino acids: CASSRVSQGTLNYGYTF. The DNA of the CDR3 is TGCGCCAGCAGCCGAGTTAGTCAGGGGACCCTTAACTATGGCTACACCTTC.

The gene calls are TRBV7-9 and TRBJ1-2; D is possibly TRBD1 (6 bases). The length of the CDR3 is 12 residues. Trimming cost V 3 bases and J 6 bases, with 8 bases left between them. Germline V lookup: CDR1 SEHNR, CDR2 FQNEAQ (reference sequence). CDR3 sequence: CASSFQGNGYTF. The CDR3 DNA reads TGTGCCAGCAGCTTCCAGGGGAATGGCTACACCTTC.

DNA for the CDR3: TGTGCCAGCAGTTACGGGGGAGCGGGGGGGCCTGGAGATACGCAGTATTTT. Its translation: CASSYGGAGGPGDTQYF. The V call is TRBV6-2 or TRBV6-3, the J call TRBJ2-3, with 10 nucleotides matching TRBD2. Trimming took 2 bases from V and 5 from J; bases not matched to a gene: 10. The CDR3 is made up of 17 amino acids. Per the germline V gene, CDR1 is MNHEY and CDR2 is SVGEGT.

The rearrangement links TRBV23-1 to TRBJ2-1; 8 bases match TRBD1. TRBV23-1 is given ORF status, its function remaining uncertain. CDR3 length: 17 residues. With 2 bases clipped from V and 5 bases from J, the junction kept 11 bases outside the gene matches. The CDR3 reads CASSQRDRRCGDNEQFF. The CDR3, as DNA: TGCGCCAGCAGTCAACGGGACAGGCGATGCGGGGACAATGAGCAGTTCTTC.

V is TRBV9 and J is TRBJ2-1; the match to TRBD2 covers 13 bases. J gave up 4 bases and V 4 bases, and 17 bases lay outside the gene matches. In germline, CDR1 is SGDLS, CDR2 YYNGEE. CDR3 size: 20 residues. The CDR3 reads CASSKTPGLAGPRKYNEQFF. The CDR3 DNA sequence: TGTGCCAGCAGCAAGACACCGGGACTAGCGGGACCAAGAAAATACAATGAGCAGTTCTTC.

This chain links TRBV3-1 (or the pseudogene TRBV3-2) with TRBJ2-3, with TRBD2 matching 13 bases. CDR1 and CDR2 from the germline V gene are LGHDT and YNNKEL (reference sequence). V trimming: 3 bases; J trimming: 4 bases; junction bases outside the gene matches: 10. CDR3 length equals 18 residues. The CDR3 region has the DNA TGTGCCAGCAGCCATCTTAGGACTAGCGGGAGTTCGGCAGATACGCAGTATTTT. Translating gives CASSHLRTSGSSADTQYF.

V is TRBV19 and J is TRBJ2-7; D possibly corresponds to TRBD1 (6 bases). Trimming shortened V by 8 bases and J by 3 bases, and 14 bases separated the two germline ends. The CDR3 is made up of 13 amino acids. Germline V CDR1 and CDR2: LNHDA, SQIVND (reference sequence). CDR3 sequence: CASAPGHFYEQYF. For the CDR3, the DNA is TGTGCCAGTGCTCCGGGACACTTCTACGAGCAGTACTTC.

This clone was seen once. The chain is built from TRBV2 and TRBJ1-6, with D unresolved. The CDR3 spans 13 residues. Germline assignment: CDR1 SNHLY and CDR2 FYNNEI. The CDR3 DNA sequence: TGTGCTAAGCGGATCTTACTCAATTCACCCCTCCACTTT. This translates into CAKRILLNSPLHF.

Here the CDR3 DNA reads TGTGCCAGCAGCCGTTCGGCGGCTCAGCCCCAGCATTTT. It yields the protein CASSRSAAQPQHF. The V and J genes are TRBV3-1 (or the pseudogene TRBV3-2) and TRBJ1-5; D remains unclear. Deletions cut 4 bases from V and 6 bases from J, with 10 bases between. The CDR3 contains 13 residues. CDR1 is LGHDT and CDR2 is YNNKEL in the germline V gene (reference sequence).

The V call is TRBV7-8, the J call TRBJ2-1; possible D gene TRBD2, 6 bases. Trimming removed 3 bases from V and 10 bases from J, with 22 bases in between. The CDR3 sequence is 16 residues long. CDR1 is SGHVS, CDR2 FQNEAQ, per germline. The CDR3, as DNA: TGTGCCAGCAGCTTGTTCCCTGGGGGAGGAGGAGGAGAGCAGTTCTTC. Translated, it gives CASSLFPGGGGGEQFF.

The genes are TRBV6-6 and TRBJ1-6, with 11 bases lining up with TRBD1. J gave up 10 bases and V 2 bases, and 4 bases lay outside the gene matches. Germline-derived CDR1 and CDR2 are MNHNY and SVGAGI (reference sequence). The CDR3 consists of 15 residues. The CDR3 protein is CASSYPGQGDSPLHF. Written as DNA, the CDR3 is TGTGCCAGCAGTTACCCGGGACAGGGGGACTCACCCCTCCACTTT.

V and J are TRBV27 and TRBJ2-7; no clear D gene. The germline CDR1 and CDR2 sequences are MNHEY and SMNVEV (reference sequence). This CDR3 comprises 15 residues. Trimming took off 0 bases at V and 4 bases at J, with 13 bases between the two ends. Here the CDR3 DNA reads TGTGCCAGCAGTTTATCTACCCCAGGAACTTACGAGCAGTACTTC. Translating gives CASSLSTPGTYEQYF.